These 25 T cell receptor beta chains share one sample of origin, sequenced in a study of shared clonotypes between healthy human individuals. Profiled with immunoSEQ multiplex PCR; TCRdb holds only in-frame clones, not every one. The sample includes 760,000 or so clones, 90% to 98% of them seen just once. Naive CD8 cells, CD45RO-negative and positively selected for CCR7, excluded terminally differentiated effector memory CD45RA+ cells. Input material: naive CD8+ T cells sorted from blood. Every receptor here comes from a man aged 30 to 45 in good health.

The chain employs TRBV28 and TRBJ2-2; D tentatively fits TRBD1 or TRBD2 (5 bases each). Germline V gene lookup returns CDR1 MDHEN and CDR2 SYDVKM. This CDR3 region has 15 residues. V was clipped by 6 bases and J by 7 bases, with 18 bases between them. The CDR3 coding sequence is TGTGCCAGCAGCCGGGACCCGGAACTTATCGGGGAGCTGTTTTTT. Protein sequence: CASSRDPELIGELFF.

The chain couples TRBV7-8 to TRBJ1-4, with D possibly matching TRBD1 (5 bases). The V end lost 6 bases, the J end lost 2 bases, and 22 bases lay between the germline ends. This CDR3 comprises 18 residues. CDR1 is SGHVS, CDR2 FQNEAQ, per germline. The CDR3 DNA follows: TGTGCCAGCAGTTTAAATCCTCCTAGAGGGGTCACTAATGAAAAACTGTTTTTT. Translating it yields CASSLNPPRGVTNEKLFF.

The CDR3 DNA reads TGTGCCATCAGGGTGACTAGCGAAGTGGACAATGAGCAGTTCTTC. It encodes CAIRVTSEVDNEQFF. This chain joins TRBV10-3 and TRBJ2-1, with 8 bases matching TRBD2. Germline V gene data show CDR1 as ENHRY and CDR2 as SYGVKD. The V gene end was trimmed by 6 bases and the J gene end by 5 bases; junction bases not matched to a gene: 9. The CDR3 is made up of 15 amino acids.

V and J are TRBV12-2 and TRBJ2-5; no check of the table's D call, TRBD2, against the DNA was made. TRBV12-2 is a pseudogene locus. The CDR3 length is 14 residues. CDR3: CASPWRRERETQYF. The CDR3 nucleotides are TGTGCAAGTCCATGGCGTAGGGAGAGGGAGACCCAGTACTTC.

In DNA, the CDR3 is TGTGCCAGCAGCGGGACTAGCGGGACCACCGGGGAGCTGTTTTTT. Translating gives CASSGTSGTTGELFF. V and J are TRBV7-8 and TRBJ2-2; TRBD2 matches 13 bases. Germline CDR1 reads SGHVS; CDR2 reads FQNEAQ. CDR3 size: 15 residues. V dropped 5 bases and J dropped 4; count of bases not matched to a gene: 1.

The rearrangement links TRBV6-1 to TRBJ2-1, with D uncertain. The CDR3 sequence is 15 residues long. Trimming cost V 1 base and J 4 bases, with 11 bases left between them. Germline V lookup: CDR1 MNHNS, CDR2 SASEGT. DNA of the CDR3: TGTGCCAGCAGTGAAGAAATGAACCCTTACAATGAGCAGTTCTTC. Its protein is CASSEEMNPYNEQFF.

The chain uses TRBV5-8 and TRBJ2-3; 9 bases are shared with TRBD2. Trimming cost V 4 bases and J 6 bases; bases outside gene matches: 15. The CDR3 totals 17 residues. CDR1 and CDR2 from the germline V gene are SGHTS and YDEGEE. CDR3 nucleotide sequence: TGTGCCAGCAGCCCCCGAGGGGCGGGAGGGCCCCCCGATACGCAGTATTTT. It encodes CASSPRGAGGPPDTQYF.

The V call is TRBV9, the J call TRBJ1-3; D is uncertain. Trimming took off 0 bases at V and 4 bases at J, with 11 bases between the two ends. This CDR3 has 15 residues. Germline CDR1 and CDR2: SGDLS and YYNGEE. Here the CDR3 DNA reads TGTGCCAGCAGCGTAGGGGCGGACTACGGAAACACCATATATTTT. Residues: CASSVGADYGNTIYF.

The chain links TRBV5-1 to TRBJ1-1, with D unclear. The CDR3 spans 13 residues. Germline lookup yields CDR1 SGHRS and CDR2 YFSETQ. Trimming removed 4 bases at V and 3 bases at J, with 10 bases between. This CDR3 is CASSLQVDTEAFF. The CDR3 DNA follows: TGCGCCAGCAGCCTGCAGGTAGACACTGAAGCTTTCTTT.

The chain couples TRBV18 to TRBJ2-1; TRBD2 aligns across 7 bases. CDR3 length equals 12 residues. J gave up 5 bases and V 11 bases, and 6 bases lay outside the gene matches. Germline CDR1 and CDR2: KGHSH and LQKENI. This CDR3 is CAGGERHNEQFF. The CDR3 nucleotides are TGTGCCGGGGGGGAACGCCACAATGAGCAGTTCTTC.

This clone was seen a handful of times. The V and J genes are TRBV27 and TRBJ2-3; tentative D call: TRBD1 (5 bases). CDR1 and CDR2 (germline): MNHEY, SMNVEV (reference sequence). This CDR3 spans 13 amino acids. The V end was cut by 2 bases, the J end by 4 bases, with 7 bases between. The CDR3 region has the DNA TGTGCCAGCAGTTTAGGACAAGCAGATACGCAGTATTTT. Translation: CASSLGQADTQYF.

The J gene is TRBJ2-2, the V gene TRBV11-2; D is possibly TRBD2 (6 bases). The CDR3 sequence is 18 residues long. Germline V CDR1 and CDR2: SGHAT, FQNNGV. The germline V and J ends were trimmed by 1 base and 3 bases, with 18 bases remaining between them. CDR3 protein: CASSLAFFAGKDTGELFF. In nucleotides, the CDR3 is TGTGCCAGCAGCTTAGCATTCTTCGCGGGAAAGGACACCGGGGAGCTGTTTTTT. Combining the CDR3 with reference TRBV11-2 and TRBJ2-2 gives the whole variable domain EAGVAQSPRYKIIEKRQSVAFWCNPISGHATLYWYQQILGQGPKLLIQFQNNGVVDDSQLPKDRFSAERLKGVDSTLKIQPAKLEDSAVYLCASSLAFFAGKDTGELFFGEGSRLTVL.

The chain combines TRBV10-2 with TRBJ2-5, with 9 nucleotides matching TRBD2. The germline V gene encodes CDR1 WSHSY and CDR2 SAAADI. J gave up 7 bases and V 3 bases, and 9 bases lay outside the gene matches. The CDR3 has 15 amino acids. Here the CDR3 reads CASSDGREGHGTQYF. The CDR3 bases are TGCGCCAGCAGTGATGGGCGGGAGGGCCATGGGACCCAGTACTTC.

The DNA for the CDR3 is TGTGCCAGCAGCGTAGAAGGCCAGCATGAAGCTTTCTTT. It codes for CASSVEGQHEAFF. This chain connects TRBV9 to TRBJ1-1, with D unresolved. Trimming removed 0 bases from V and 7 bases from J, with 10 bases in between. The CDR3 loop spans 13 amino acids. Germline-derived CDR1 and CDR2 are SGDLS and YYNGEE.

CDR3 in DNA: TGTGCCAGCACCCCTAGCAGTATGTTCGAGCAGTACTTC. Its protein is CASTPSSMFEQYF. The rearrangement links TRBV7-2 to TRBJ2-7; D is perhaps TRBD2 (5 bases). Germline assignment: CDR1 SGHTA and CDR2 FQGNSA. V was cut by 7 bases and J by 6 bases, with 16 bases left in between. The CDR3 contains 13 residues.

The chain has TRBV28 and TRBJ2-4, with 7 bases lining up with TRBD2. V shed 7 bases and J 9 bases; nucleotides not matched to a gene: 15. Per germline, CDR1 MDHEN and CDR2 SYDVKM. This CDR3 is built from 15 residues. Here the CDR3 reads CASNTPGGGTRIQYF. The CDR3 DNA follows: TGTGCCAGCAACACCCCTGGGGGGGGGACGCGCATTCAGTACTTC.

With respect to this clone: A junction end diverges from the germline sequence, so it may reflect a read error. The chain carries TRBV29-1 and TRBJ2-5; 8 positions agree with TRBD1. Germline loops: CDR1 SQVTM, CDR2 ANQGSEA. The CDR3 has 14 residues. The CDR3 DNA follows: TGCAGCGCCCCCAAGGACAGGGCTCAAGAGCCCCAGTACTTC. This codes for CSAPKDRAQEPQYF.

V gene TRBV7-6 combines with J gene TRBJ2-7; TRBD2 aligns across 14 bases. The germline V gene has CDR1 SGHVS and CDR2 FNYEAQ. There are 18 residues in the CDR3. V trimming: 3 bases; J trimming: 0 bases; junction bases outside the gene matches: 7. The CDR3 reads CASSFGTSGRPSSYEQYF. CDR3 nucleotides: TGTGCCAGCAGCTTCGGGACTAGCGGGAGACCCAGCTCCTACGAGCAGTACTTC.

V gene TRBV4-3 combines with J gene TRBJ2-2, with D unresolved. CDR3 length: 14 amino acids. V lost 0 bases, J lost 5 bases, and 7 bases lay in between. Germline assignment: CDR1 LGHNA and CDR2 YSLEER. The CDR3 spells CASSQDGWTGELFF. CDR3 nucleotides: TGCGCCAGCAGCCAAGATGGGTGGACCGGGGAGCTGTTTTTT.

V usage is TRBV2 and J usage is TRBJ2-7; D unclear. The CDR3 sequence is 14 residues long. Deletions cut 5 bases from V and 5 bases from J, with 16 bases between. Germline V gene data show CDR1 as SNHLY and CDR2 as FYNNEI. Here the CDR3 reads CASSTNLRPHEQYF. The CDR3 nucleotides read TGTGCCAGCAGTACGAACCTACGACCACACGAGCAGTACTTC. The entire variable domain, with the rest obtained from reference TRBV2 and TRBJ2-7, is as follows: EPEVTQTPSHQVTQMGQEVILRCVPISNHLYFYWYRQILGQKVEFLVSFYNNEISEKSEIFDDQFSVERPDGSNFTLKIRSTKLEDSAMYFCASSTNLRPHEQYFGPGTRLTVT.

The chain combines TRBV11-1 with TRBJ2-2, with TRBD1 identical over 8 bases. The CDR3 extends over 15 amino acids. Germline trimming cut 0 bases from V and 7 bases from J; bases unmatched to any gene: 4. Per germline, CDR1 SGHAT and CDR2 FQDESV (reference sequence). The CDR3 nucleotides are TGTGCCAGCAGCTTAGCCAGGGGGCTTAACGGGGAGCTGTTTTTT. As protein: CASSLARGLNGELFF.

This sequence joins TRBV11-2 and TRBJ2-2, with D maybe TRBD1 (5 bases). In germline, CDR1 is SGHAT, CDR2 FQNNGV. The CDR3 is 15 residues long. V lost 5 bases, J lost 1 base, and 11 bases lay in between. CDR3 in amino acids: CASSAWTQNTGELFF. CDR3 DNA: TGTGCCAGCAGCGCCTGGACACAGAACACCGGGGAGCTGTTTTTT.

V is TRBV7-9 and J is TRBJ1-4; D might be TRBD1 (5 bases). The CDR3 has 14 amino acids. Germline CDR1 SEHNR, CDR2 FQNEAQ (reference sequence). V was trimmed by 3 bases and J by 4 bases, leaving 9 bases between them. CDR3 protein: CASSFWGDNEKLFF. The CDR3 nucleotides are TGTGCCAGCAGCTTTTGGGGCGATAATGAAAAACTGTTTTTT.

V gene TRBV19 combines with J gene TRBJ1-1; 7 nucleotides line up with TRBD1. Germline loops: CDR1 LNHDA, CDR2 SQIVND (reference sequence). V lost 2 bases and J lost 6; bases outside the gene matches: 12. The CDR3 totals 16 residues. CDR3 in DNA: TGTGCCAGTAGTATAAACCGGGGAGGGACAGACTCTGAAGCTTTCTTT. Its protein product is CASSINRGGTDSEAFF.

About this clone itself: This CDR3 is also generated by other DNA sequences in the sample. V usage is TRBV4-3 and J usage is TRBJ2-7; D is ambiguous. Germline values: CDR1 LGHNA, CDR2 YSLEER. The CDR3 spans 13 residues. Between the trimmed V and J ends, which lost 0 bases and 1 base, there was a span of 4 bases. The CDR3 spells CASSQDSSYEQYF. Written as DNA, the CDR3 is TGCGCCAGCAGCCAAGATTCATCCTACGAGCAGTACTTC.